Listed here are 13 T cell receptor beta chains from one sample, sequenced in a study of T-cell reconstitution after alpha-beta-depleted transplantation in children. Unique molecular identifiers were used to barcode this TCRbeta library. TCRdb re-analysed the PCR reads in MiXCR, keeping a single row per CDR3 protein. This sample carries 670,000 or so distinct CDR3 sequences, roughly 14% of them seen once, and the ten largest clones take 0.65% to 0.9%. Sequenced material: PBMCs, taken before TCRalphabeta/CD19-depleted stem cell transplant. Receptor source: a girl between 2 and 10 years old with congenital amegakaryocytic thrombocytopenia, due to receive a stem cell transplant.

This clonotype was detected only a few times. The chain employs TRBV5-1 and TRBJ2-1, with TRBD2 matching over 14 bases. CDR3 length: 13 residues. CDR1 is SGHRS, CDR2 YFSETQ, per germline. The V and J ends lost 6 bases and 15 bases, in that order; junction bases with no gene match: 8. CDR3 loop: CASNFGTSGSLFF. The CDR3 nucleotides are TGCGCCAGCAATTTCGGGACTAGCGGGAGCCTGTTCTTC.

The chain has TRBV19 and TRBJ1-5; 7 nucleotides match TRBD1. The ends lost 10 bases at V and 6 bases at J; junction bases unmatched: 9. Germline loops: CDR1 LNHDA, CDR2 SQIVND (reference sequence). This CDR3 has 13 amino acids. CDR3 DNA sequence: TGTGCCACCACTAGACAGGGCCGTCAGCCCCAGCATTTT. It codes for CATTRQGRQPQHF.

This clonotype was seen many times. This chain connects TRBV12-3 or TRBV12-4 to TRBJ2-1, with 8 bases fitting TRBD2. The junction had 9 bases not matched to a gene; V was cut back by 6 bases and J by 8 bases. The CDR3 runs 14 residues. This chain's CDR3 is CASSYGLADHEQFF. In DNA form, the CDR3 reads TGTGCCAGCAGCTACGGACTAGCAGACCATGAGCAGTTCTTC.

This clonotype was seen ten or more times. The V call is TRBV12-3 or TRBV12-4, the J call TRBJ2-6, with D uncertain. The V end was cut by 7 bases, the J end by 0 bases, with 16 bases between. This CDR3 comprises 17 residues. CDR3 nucleotides: TGTGCCAGCACCCCAAGGACCGTATTCTCTGGGGCCAACGTCCTGACTTTC. Translating gives CASTPRTVFSGANVLTF.

For this clonotype: This may be a read error, as it is one base from a much larger clone. J is TRBJ2-7 and V is TRBV20-1; tentative D call: TRBD2 (6 bases). CDR3 length: 17 amino acids. The germline V gene has CDR1 DFQATT and CDR2 SNEGSKA (reference sequence). CDR3 coding DNA: TGCTGTGCTAGACTAGTAACGCGGCAGGCGGACAACTACGAGCAGTACTTC. Amino acids: CCARLVTRQADNYEQYF.

This clonotype has only a few counts. The chain employs TRBV12-3 or TRBV12-4 and TRBJ2-5, with D maybe TRBD1 (6 bases). Between the trimmed V and J ends, which lost 6 bases and 5 bases, there was a span of 19 bases. CDR3 length: 15 residues. DNA for the CDR3: TGTGCCAGCAGCGCTACCGGGACAACCGAGGAGACCCAGTACTTC. Its translation is CASSATGTTEETQYF.

This clonotype was seen at least ten times. V usage is TRBV5-1 and J usage is TRBJ2-1; TRBD2 matches 8 bases. Trimming cost V 0 bases and J 2 bases; bases outside gene matches: 13. CDR1 and CDR2 from the germline V gene are SGHRS and YFSETQ. The CDR3 spans 19 residues. The CDR3 sequence: CASSLALSGGTLTYNEQFF. The CDR3 nucleotides are TGCGCCAGCAGCTTGGCCTTGTCGGGAGGGACACTCACCTACAATGAGCAGTTCTTC. Based on the CDR3 plus reference TRBV5-1 and TRBJ2-1, the full variable domain is KAGVTQTPRYLIKTRGQQVTLSCSPISGHRSVSWYQQTPGQGLQFLFEYFSETQRNKGNFPGRFSGRQFSNSRSEMNVSTLELGDSALYLCASSLALSGGTLTYNEQFFGPGTRLTVL.

Many counts were recorded for this clonotype. The V call is TRBV5-1, the J call TRBJ2-7; possibly TRBD1 for D (5 bases). The CDR3 is 14 residues long. Germline values: CDR1 SGHRS, CDR2 YFSETQ. Trimming left V 2 bases short and J 0 bases short, with 9 bases between. The CDR3 loop is CASSFDSLSYEQYF. The CDR3 coding sequence is TGCGCCAGCAGCTTTGACAGTCTCTCCTACGAGCAGTACTTC.

This clonotype came up a few times. The chain carries TRBV5-1 and TRBJ2-4; a weak D match, TRBD1 (6 bases). The V gene lost 6 bases and the J gene lost 8 bases, with 15 bases spanning the gap. CDR1 SGHRS and CDR2 YFSETQ come from the germline V gene. The CDR3 runs to 13 residues. Here the CDR3 DNA reads TGCGCCAGCACCCAGGGGTCAGGGGACATTCAGTACTTC. Amino acids: CASTQGSGDIQYF. The whole variable domain, filled in from reference TRBV5-1 and TRBJ2-4, reads KAGVTQTPRYLIKTRGQQVTLSCSPISGHRSVSWYQQTPGQGLQFLFEYFSETQRNKGNFPGRFSGRQFSNSRSEMNVSTLELGDSALYLCASTQGSGDIQYFGAGTRLSVL.

The chain uses TRBV7-8 and TRBJ1-1; the D gene is possibly TRBD1 (5 bases). Trimming left V 1 base short and J 0 bases short, with 21 bases between. The CDR3 length is 19 residues. Germline lookup yields CDR1 SGHVS and CDR2 FQNEAQ. The CDR3 region has the DNA TGTGCCAGCAGCTTAGGTTTTGGTAAGGGACCCCTATTGAACACTGAAGCTTTCTTT. The encoded protein is CASSLGFGKGPLLNTEAFF.

This clonotype showed up many times. The rearrangement links TRBV11-2 to TRBJ2-1, with D perhaps TRBD1 or TRBD2 (5 bases each). CDR1 and CDR2 (germline): SGHAT, FQNNGV. The CDR3 covers 16 residues. The V end was cut by 3 bases, the J end by 0 bases, with 12 bases between. The CDR3 here is CASSFIRGASYNEQFF. The CDR3 DNA reads TGTGCCAGCAGCTTTATTCGGGGCGCCTCCTACAATGAGCAGTTCTTC.

This clonotype has a count of ten or more. V and J are TRBV7-9 and TRBJ2-3; unclear D gene. The length of the CDR3 is 15 residues. CDR1 SEHNR and CDR2 FQNEAQ come from the germline V gene (reference sequence). The germline V and J ends were trimmed by 1 base and 2 bases, with 10 bases remaining between them. The CDR3 sequence: CASSLVGRATDTQYF. CDR3 DNA: TGTGCCAGCAGCTTAGTGGGCCGGGCCACAGATACGCAGTATTTT.

This clonotype was counted a few times. V gene TRBV5-1 combines with J gene TRBJ2-1; no firm D call. The V end was cut by 0 bases, the J end by 7 bases, with 11 bases between. The CDR3 extends over 14 amino acids. CDR1 is SGHRS, CDR2 YFSETQ, per germline. Here the CDR3 DNA reads TGCGCCAGCAGCTTGGTTGTTATTGGAAATGAGCAGTTCTTC. Translating it yields CASSLVVIGNEQFF.